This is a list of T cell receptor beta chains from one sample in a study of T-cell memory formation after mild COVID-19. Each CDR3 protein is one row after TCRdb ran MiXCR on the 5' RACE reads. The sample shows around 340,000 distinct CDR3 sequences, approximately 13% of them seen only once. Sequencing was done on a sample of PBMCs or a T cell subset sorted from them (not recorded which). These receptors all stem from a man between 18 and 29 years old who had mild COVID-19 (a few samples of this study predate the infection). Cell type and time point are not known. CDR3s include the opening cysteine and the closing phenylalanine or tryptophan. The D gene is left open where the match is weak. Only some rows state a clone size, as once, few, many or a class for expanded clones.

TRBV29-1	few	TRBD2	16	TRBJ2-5	TGCAGCGTTGCCCGCGAAGGACTAGCGGGGAGGGAGACCCAGTACTTC	CSVAREGLAGRETQYF
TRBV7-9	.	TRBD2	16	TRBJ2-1	TGTGCCAGCAGCTTAGGGCGAGCGGGGGGTATCAATGAGCAGTTCTTC	CASSLGRAGGINEQFF
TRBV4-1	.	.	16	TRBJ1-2	TGCGCCAGCAGCCAAGATGTGGGGGACCCACACTATGGCTACACCTTC	CASSQDVGDPHYGYTF
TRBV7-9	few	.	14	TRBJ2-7	TGTGCCAGCAGCTTAGCTGTCCTTTCCTACGAGCAGTACTTC	CASSLAVLSYEQYF
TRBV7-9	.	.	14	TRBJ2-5	TGTGCCAGCAGGTCCTCGGGGGAGTGGGAGACCCAGTACTTC	CASRSSGEWETQYF
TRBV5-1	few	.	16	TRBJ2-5	TGCGCCAGCAGCTTGGTGGGCGGCCGGCCCCCTGAGACCCAGTACTTC	CASSLVGGRPPETQYF
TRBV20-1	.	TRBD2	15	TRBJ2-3	TGCAGTGCTAGGGATAGCGGGGGGGTTGGGGATACGCAGTATTTT	CSARDSGGVGDTQYF
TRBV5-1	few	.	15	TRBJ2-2	TGCGCCAGCAGCTTGGCCTACGATAACACCGGGGAGCTGTTTTTT	CASSLAYDNTGELFF
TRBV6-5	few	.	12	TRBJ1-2	TGTGCCAGCAGTCTAAGGGGATGGGGCTACACCTTC	CASSLRGWGYTF
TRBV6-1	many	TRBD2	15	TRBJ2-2	TGTGCCAGCACCTGGGACTACGCGAACACCGGGGAGCTGTTTTTT	CASTWDYANTGELFF
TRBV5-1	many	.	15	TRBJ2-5	TGCGCCAGCAGCCCGGGGGCGGGGGACTGGGAGACCCAGTACTTC	CASSPGAGDWETQYF
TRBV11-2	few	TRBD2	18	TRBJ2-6	TGTGCCAGCAGCAGACGGGGAAGGGAGGGCTCTGGGGCCAACGTCCTGACTTTC	CASSRRGREGSGANVLTF
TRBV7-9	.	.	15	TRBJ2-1	TGTGCCAGCAGCTTGGGCCAACCGGCGGCTAATGAGCAGTTCTTC	CASSLGQPAANEQFF
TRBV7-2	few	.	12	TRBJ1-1	TGTGCCAGCAGCACCCCGGACAGAGAAGCTTTCTTT	CASSTPDREAFF
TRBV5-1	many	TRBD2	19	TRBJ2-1	TGCGCCAGCAGCTTACCCCGACTAGCGGGGGGGAGCTCCTACAATGAGCAGTTCTTC	CASSLPRLAGGSSYNEQFF
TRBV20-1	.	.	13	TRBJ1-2	TGCAGTGCCACCGCCGGCGCTAACTATGGCTACACCTTC	CSATAGANYGYTF
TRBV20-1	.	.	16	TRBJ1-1	TGCAGTGCTAGAGTCGAAGCCCCCGGGACGAACACTGAAGCTTTCTTT	CSARVEAPGTNTEAFF
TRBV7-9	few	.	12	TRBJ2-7	TGTGCCAGCAGCCGGGCCTCGGGGGAGCAGTACTTC	CASSRASGEQYF
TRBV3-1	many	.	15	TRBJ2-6	TGTGCCAGCAAGGCAGGCCCCTCTGGGGCCAACGTCCTGACTTTC	CASKAGPSGANVLTF
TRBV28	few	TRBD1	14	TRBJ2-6	TGTGCCACAAACAGGGGGCGCGGGGCCAACGTCCTGACTTTC	CATNRGRGANVLTF
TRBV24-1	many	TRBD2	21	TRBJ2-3	TGTGCCACCAGTGATTTGCGCGACCCTCGAAGCCTAGCGGGGGCACAAGATACGCAGTATTTT	CATSDLRDPRSLAGAQDTQYF
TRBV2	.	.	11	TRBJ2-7	TGTGCCAGCATGATTGGGTACGAGCAGTACTTC	CASMIGYEQYF
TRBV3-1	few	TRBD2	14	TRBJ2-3	TGTGCCAGCAGCCATAGCGGGAGCACAGATACGCAGTATTTT	CASSHSGSTDTQYF
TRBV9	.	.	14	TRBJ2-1	TGTGCCAGCAGCGTAGCTAGGGAGGTCAATGAGCAGTTCTTC	CASSVAREVNEQFF
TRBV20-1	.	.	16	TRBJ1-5	TGCAGTGCTAGCGAATCCCCCAAACGGCAGAATCAGCCCCAGCATTTT	CSASESPKRQNQPQHF
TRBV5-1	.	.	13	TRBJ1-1	TGCGCCAGCAGCTTAGACGGGAGGACTGAAGCTTTCTTT	CASSLDGRTEAFF
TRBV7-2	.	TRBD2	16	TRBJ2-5	TGTGCCAGCAGCTCCCCGAGCGGGGGGGTTTCGGAGACCCAGTACTTC	CASSSPSGGVSETQYF
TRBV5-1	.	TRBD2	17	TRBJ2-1	TGCGCCAGCAGCCCCGGGAGTAGCGGGAGGCCCTTCAATGAGCAGTTCTTC	CASSPGSSGRPFNEQFF
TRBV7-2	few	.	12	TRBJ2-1	TGTGCCAGCAGCCCCGACGGGAATGAGCAGTTCTTC	CASSPDGNEQFF
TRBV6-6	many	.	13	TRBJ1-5	TGTGCCAGCAGTTATCAGGGAACTCAGCCCCAGCATTTT	CASSYQGTQPQHF
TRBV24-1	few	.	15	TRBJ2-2	TGTGCCACCAGTGACTCTAGGGTAGGGCCCGGGGAGCTGTTTTTT	CATSDSRVGPGELFF
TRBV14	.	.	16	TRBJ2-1	TGTGCCAGCAGCCAAGATTCGGTGGTCATGGACAATGAGCAGTTCTTC	CASSQDSVVMDNEQFF
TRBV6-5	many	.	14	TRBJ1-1	TGTGCCAGCGCTGGGCGGCAGAGGAACACTGAAGCTTTCTTT	CASAGRQRNTEAFF
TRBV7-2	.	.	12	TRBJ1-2	TGTGCCAGCAGCACACGTACCGGCGGCTACACCTTC	CASSTRTGGYTF
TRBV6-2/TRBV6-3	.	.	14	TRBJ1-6	TGTGCCAGCACGCGAGAGACCTATAATTCACCCCTCCACTTT	CASTRETYNSPLHF
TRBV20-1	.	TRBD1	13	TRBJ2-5	TGCAGTGCTAGGGGACAGGGTGAGGCGACCCAGTACTTC	CSARGQGEATQYF
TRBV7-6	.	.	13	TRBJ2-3	TGTGCCAGCAGCTTTGGGGCTCTAGATACGCAGTATTTT	CASSFGALDTQYF
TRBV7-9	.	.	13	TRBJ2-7	TGTGCCAGCAGCATACAAGGGGGCTACGAGCAGTACTTC	CASSIQGGYEQYF
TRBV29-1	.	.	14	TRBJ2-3	TGCAGCGTGGGGGGGACAGCTGGCACAGATACGCAGTATTTT	CSVGGTAGTDTQYF
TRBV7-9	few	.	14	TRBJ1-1	TGTGCCAGCAGCTGGTACCAGCCCGGGGTTGAAGCTTTCTTT	CASSWYQPGVEAFF
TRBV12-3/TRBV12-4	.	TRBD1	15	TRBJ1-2	TGTGCCAGCAGTTGGGACAGGCCCGGAGACTATGGCTACACCTTC	CASSWDRPGDYGYTF
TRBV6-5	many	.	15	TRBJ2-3	TGTGCCAGCAGTCCCGGCTTACGGGGCACAGATACGCAGTATTTT	CASSPGLRGTDTQYF
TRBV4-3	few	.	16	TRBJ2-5	TGCGCCAGCAGCCAAGAGATGGGAATCCACCAAGAGACCCAGTACTTC	CASSQEMGIHQETQYF
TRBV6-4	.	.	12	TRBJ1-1	TGTGCCAGCAGTGAAAGGGGCGGGGAAGCTTTCTTT	CASSERGGEAFF
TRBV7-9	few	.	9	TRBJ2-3	TGTGCCATCGCAGATACGCAGTATTTT	CAIADTQYF
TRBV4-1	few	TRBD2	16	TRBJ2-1	TGCGCCAGCAGCCTTAGTGCCGGGACTACCTACAATGAGCAGTTCTTC	CASSLSAGTTYNEQFF
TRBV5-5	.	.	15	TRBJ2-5	TGTGCCAGCAGCCCCGGGCACAGGGGAGGAGAGACCCAGTACTTC	CASSPGHRGGETQYF
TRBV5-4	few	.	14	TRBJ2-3	TGTGCCAGCAGCCCCGCGCTAAGCACAGATACGCAGTATTTT	CASSPALSTDTQYF
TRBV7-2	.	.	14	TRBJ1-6	TGTGCCAGCAGCTCAGCCTACGGCCGATCACCCCTCCACTTT	CASSSAYGRSPLHF
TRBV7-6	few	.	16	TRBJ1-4	TGTGCCAGCAGCTTAGAACAGTCCGCAACTGCGGGAGAACTGTTTTTT	CASSLEQSATAGELFF
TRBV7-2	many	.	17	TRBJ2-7	TGTGCCAGCAGCTTAAGGCCGGGGGGCTCCCACTCCTACGAGCAGTACTTC	CASSLRPGGSHSYEQYF
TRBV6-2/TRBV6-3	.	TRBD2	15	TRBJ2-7	TGTGCCAGCAGTCCTAGCGGGGATCTCTCCTACGAGCAGTACTTC	CASSPSGDLSYEQYF